A selection of T cell receptor beta chains follows, all from one sample in a study of CD8 T cells in ankylosing spondylitis. A single record per CDR3 protein comes from TCRdb applying MiXCR to the 5' RACE reads. The sample holds 200,000 to 300,000 distinct CDR3 sequences, about 24% seen once. The sample taken for sequencing was blood, either unsorted or a sorted T cell fraction (not recorded which). These receptors originate from a male donor with ankylosing spondylitis or in good health (not recorded which). The CDR3 runs from the conserved cysteine through the conserved F or W. Each record gives: D gene, J gene, clone size, V gene, CDR3 protein, CDR3 DNA. A D gene is named only where the DNA matches it firmly. Rows give clone size only sometimes, using once, few, many, or a class for an expanded clone.

d_gene: TRBD1
j_gene: TRBJ2-7
abundance: many
v_gene: TRBV20-1
CDR3aa: CSAREIQGQGSRQYF
CDR3nt: TGCAGTGCTAGAGAAATACAGGGACAGGGGTCCAGGCAGTACTTC

d_gene: TRBD1
j_gene: TRBJ2-5
abundance: .
v_gene: TRBV12-3/TRBV12-4
CDR3aa: CASRPGTGEETQYF
CDR3nt: TGTGCCAGCAGACCCGGGACAGGCGAGGAGACCCAGTACTTC

d_gene: TRBD2
j_gene: TRBJ2-3
abundance: few
v_gene: TRBV20-1
CDR3aa: CSARAGTSGGNTDTQYF
CDR3nt: TGCAGTGCTAGGGCCGGGACTAGCGGGGGGAACACAGATACGCAGTATTTT

d_gene: TRBD1
j_gene: TRBJ2-7
abundance: many
v_gene: TRBV7-8
CDR3aa: CASSFPTGGKAYEQYF
CDR3nt: TGTGCCAGCAGCTTCCCAACAGGGGGCAAAGCCTACGAGCAGTACTTC

d_gene: .
j_gene: TRBJ2-2
abundance: many
v_gene: TRBV12-5
CDR3aa: CASGLSRAFGELFF
CDR3nt: TGTGCTAGTGGTTTGTCTCGGGCCTTCGGGGAGCTGTTTTTT

d_gene: .
j_gene: TRBJ2-3
abundance: .
v_gene: TRBV6-1
CDR3aa: CASRSRGFSTDTQYF
CDR3nt: TGTGCCAGCAGATCCAGGGGCTTCAGCACAGATACGCAGTATTTT

d_gene: .
j_gene: TRBJ2-5
abundance: once
v_gene: TRBV29-1
CDR3aa: CSVADRTQETQYF
CDR3nt: TGCAGCGTGGCCGACAGGACCCAAGAGACCCAGTACTTC

d_gene: .
j_gene: TRBJ2-5
abundance: many
v_gene: TRBV5-1
CDR3aa: CASSLAGSARETQYF
CDR3nt: TGCGCCAGCAGCTTAGCAGGGTCTGCAAGGGAGACCCAGTACTTC

d_gene: TRBD2
j_gene: TRBJ2-3
abundance: .
v_gene: TRBV12-3/TRBV12-4
CDR3aa: CASSLDGTTADTQYF
CDR3nt: TGTGCCAGCAGCCTAGACGGGACTACGGCAGATACGCAGTATTTT

d_gene: .
j_gene: TRBJ2-1
abundance: .
v_gene: TRBV12-3/TRBV12-4
CDR3aa: CASSPRQEGEQFF
CDR3nt: TGTGCCAGCAGCCCAAGACAGGAGGGTGAGCAGTTCTTC

d_gene: .
j_gene: TRBJ2-1
abundance: few
v_gene: TRBV28
CDR3aa: CASSSFGDPSNRAHNEQFF
CDR3nt: TGTGCCAGCAGCTCGTTCGGGGACCCTTCCAACCGGGCCCACAATGAGCAGTTCTTC

d_gene: TRBD1
j_gene: TRBJ1-4
abundance: many
v_gene: TRBV2
CDR3aa: CASSEWAGGATNEKLFF
CDR3nt: TGTGCCAGCAGTGAATGGGCAGGGGGCGCAACTAATGAAAAACTGTTTTTT

d_gene: .
j_gene: TRBJ2-3
abundance: .
v_gene: TRBV20-1
CDR3aa: CSARDYVRDTQYF
CDR3nt: TGCAGTGCTAGAGATTACGTCCGGGATACGCAGTATTTT

d_gene: TRBD2
j_gene: TRBJ2-1
abundance: once
v_gene: TRBV6-5
CDR3aa: CASSYRPGLAGGPYNEQFF
CDR3nt: TGTGCCAGCAGTTACCGCCCGGGACTAGCGGGGGGACCATACAATGAGCAGTTCTTC

d_gene: TRBD2
j_gene: TRBJ2-3
abundance: .
v_gene: TRBV3-1
CDR3aa: CASSPRGVGGLARDTQYF
CDR3nt: TGTGCCAGCAGCCCAAGGGGGGTGGGTGGACTAGCTCGAGATACGCAGTATTTT

d_gene: .
j_gene: TRBJ2-3
abundance: few
v_gene: TRBV10-2
CDR3aa: CASSESRVDTQYF
CDR3nt: TGCGCCAGCAGTGAGTCGAGGGTGGATACGCAGTATTTT

d_gene: .
j_gene: TRBJ1-3
abundance: few
v_gene: TRBV12-3/TRBV12-4
CDR3aa: CASSLNSGNTIYF
CDR3nt: TGTGCCAGCAGTTTAAACTCTGGAAACACCATATATTTT

d_gene: .
j_gene: TRBJ2-7
abundance: .
v_gene: TRBV20-1
CDR3aa: CSAMADYEQYF
CDR3nt: TGCAGTGCTATGGCGGACTACGAGCAGTACTTC

d_gene: TRBD2
j_gene: TRBJ2-1
abundance: .
v_gene: TRBV20-1
CDR3aa: CSARGHGGGANEQFF
CDR3nt: TGCAGTGCTAGAGGCCATGGCGGGGGGGCTAATGAGCAGTTCTTC

d_gene: .
j_gene: TRBJ2-3
abundance: .
v_gene: TRBV27
CDR3aa: CASLDRAGTDTQYF
CDR3nt: TGTGCCAGTCTTGACCGTGCCGGCACAGATACGCAGTATTTT

d_gene: TRBD1
j_gene: TRBJ2-2
abundance: many
v_gene: TRBV24-1
CDR3aa: CATGMGQANTGELFF
CDR3nt: TGTGCCACCGGTATGGGACAGGCAAACACCGGGGAGCTGTTTTTT

d_gene: .
j_gene: TRBJ2-7
abundance: .
v_gene: TRBV28
CDR3aa: CASREPGRPGHF
CDR3nt: TGTGCCAGCAGAGAACCGGGACGCCCCGGGCACTTC

d_gene: TRBD1
j_gene: TRBJ2-1
abundance: .
v_gene: TRBV24-1
CDR3aa: CDTSDSDRGRGDNEQFF
CDR3nt: TGTGACACCAGTGATTCGGACAGGGGGCGAGGAGACAATGAGCAGTTCTTC

d_gene: .
j_gene: TRBJ2-1
abundance: few
v_gene: TRBV6-6
CDR3aa: CASRGGSDEQFF
CDR3nt: TGTGCCAGCAGAGGGGGGTCGGATGAGCAGTTCTTC

d_gene: TRBD1
j_gene: TRBJ1-4
abundance: .
v_gene: TRBV20-1
CDR3aa: CSAPGGRSSVANEKLFF
CDR3nt: TGCAGTGCCCCAGGGGGCCGTTCCTCAGTGGCTAATGAAAAACTGTTTTTT

d_gene: TRBD1
j_gene: TRBJ2-5
abundance: .
v_gene: TRBV29-1
CDR3aa: CSVGYRGGETQYF
CDR3nt: TGCAGCGTTGGATACAGGGGTGGGGAGACCCAGTACTTC

d_gene: .
j_gene: TRBJ2-3
abundance: few
v_gene: TRBV29-1
CDR3aa: CSVDGRPDTQYF
CDR3nt: TGCAGCGTTGACGGCAGGCCAGATACGCAGTATTTT

d_gene: .
j_gene: TRBJ1-1
abundance: few
v_gene: TRBV29-1
CDR3aa: CSVEKPMNTEAFF
CDR3nt: TGCAGCGTTGAAAAACCAATGAACACTGAAGCTTTCTTT

d_gene: .
j_gene: TRBJ2-1
abundance: .
v_gene: TRBV10-3
CDR3aa: CAITAGSGNEQFF
CDR3nt: TGTGCCATCACGGCGGGGTCGGGAAATGAGCAGTTCTTC

d_gene: .
j_gene: TRBJ2-5
abundance: .
v_gene: TRBV6-5
CDR3aa: CASSYNPGATQYF
CDR3nt: TGTGCCAGCAGTTATAACCCAGGGGCGACCCAGTACTTC

d_gene: .
j_gene: TRBJ2-1
abundance: many
v_gene: TRBV5-5
CDR3aa: CASSSRTAGDYNEQFF
CDR3nt: TGTGCCAGCAGCTCGAGGACAGCCGGAGACTACAATGAGCAGTTCTTC

d_gene: .
j_gene: TRBJ2-5
abundance: .
v_gene: TRBV28
CDR3aa: CASSHQISGSGETQYF
CDR3nt: TGTGCCAGCAGCCATCAAATTTCAGGAAGCGGAGAGACCCAGTACTTC

d_gene: .
j_gene: TRBJ2-5
abundance: few
v_gene: TRBV10-1
CDR3aa: CASSSGIASETQYF
CDR3nt: TGCGCCAGCAGTTCGGGGATAGCGAGCGAGACCCAGTACTTC

d_gene: TRBD2
j_gene: TRBJ2-1
abundance: few
v_gene: TRBV20-1
CDR3aa: CSARSGLAGDNEQFF
CDR3nt: TGCAGTGCTAGATCCGGACTAGCGGGGGACAATGAGCAGTTCTTC

d_gene: .
j_gene: TRBJ2-1
abundance: .
v_gene: TRBV12-3/TRBV12-4
CDR3aa: CASSPLNEQFF
CDR3nt: TGTGCCAGCAGTCCCTTGAATGAGCAGTTCTTC

d_gene: TRBD2
j_gene: TRBJ2-1
abundance: many
v_gene: TRBV20-1
CDR3aa: CSAHGTSGGSSYNEQFF
CDR3nt: TGCAGTGCCCATGGGACTAGCGGGGGCAGCTCCTACAATGAGCAGTTCTTC

d_gene: .
j_gene: TRBJ1-5
abundance: many
v_gene: TRBV15
CDR3aa: CATSTRDGGLEPQHF
CDR3nt: TGTGCCACCAGCACAAGGGACGGGGGACTTGAGCCCCAGCATTTT

d_gene: TRBD2
j_gene: TRBJ2-3
abundance: .
v_gene: TRBV15
CDR3aa: CATSTRTSGGADTQYF
CDR3nt: TGTGCCACCAGCACCCGGACTAGCGGGGGTGCAGATACGCAGTATTTT

d_gene: TRBD2
j_gene: TRBJ2-3
abundance: many
v_gene: TRBV5-1
CDR3aa: CASSLGLAGGSLQDTQYF
CDR3nt: TGCGCCAGCAGCCTAGGACTAGCGGGGGGCTCTCTCCAAGATACGCAGTATTTT

d_gene: .
j_gene: TRBJ2-5
abundance: .
v_gene: TRBV24-1
CDR3aa: CATSEATGAQETQYF
CDR3nt: TGTGCCACCAGTGAGGCGACAGGTGCCCAAGAGACCCAGTACTTC

d_gene: .
j_gene: TRBJ1-2
abundance: once
v_gene: TRBV29-1
CDR3aa: CSVEHLYGYTF
CDR3nt: TGCAGCGTTGAACACCTCTATGGCTACACCTTC

d_gene: TRBD1
j_gene: TRBJ2-7
abundance: many
v_gene: TRBV5-5
CDR3aa: CASSFRQGRNEQYF
CDR3nt: TGTGCCAGCAGCTTTAGACAGGGGAGGAACGAGCAGTACTTC

d_gene: .
j_gene: TRBJ2-7
abundance: .
v_gene: TRBV12-3/TRBV12-4
CDR3aa: CASSNYGYEQYF
CDR3nt: TGTGCCAGCAGCAACTACGGCTACGAGCAGTACTTC

d_gene: .
j_gene: TRBJ2-3
abundance: .
v_gene: TRBV10-3
CDR3aa: CAISVDSRDTQYF
CDR3nt: TGTGCCATCAGTGTAGACTCCCGAGATACGCAGTATTTT

d_gene: .
j_gene: TRBJ2-3
abundance: .
v_gene: TRBV20-1
CDR3aa: CSARAKDTQYF
CDR3nt: TGCAGTGCTAGAGCGAAAGATACGCAGTATTTT

d_gene: TRBD2
j_gene: TRBJ2-3
abundance: .
v_gene: TRBV29-1
CDR3aa: CSVEDRLAGDTDTQYF
CDR3nt: TGCAGCGTTGAAGATCGATTAGCGGGGGACACAGATACGCAGTATTTT